These 27 T cell receptor beta chains were sequenced from one sample in a study of molecular identifiers for immune sequencing clone quantification. TCRdb analysed the PCR reads with MiXCR anew, one entry per CDR3 protein. This table has over 600,000 distinct CDR3 sequences, approximately 20% appearing once. The specimen was naive CD8+ T cells from blood, with Jurkat cell RNA spiked in. Subset defined: FACS-sorted CD8+CD4-CCR7+CD45RA+ naive T cells. Every receptor here comes from a human donor in good health. Some libraries in this study had Jurkat cell RNA spiked in.

V and J are TRBV19 and TRBJ2-7; no definite D call. Germline CDR1 LNHDA, CDR2 SQIVND (reference sequence). The V gene lost 5 bases and the J gene lost 1 base, with 15 bases spanning the gap. This CDR3 has 15 residues. The CDR3 loop is CASSPSPAYSYEQYF. In DNA, the CDR3 is TGTGCCAGTAGTCCTTCCCCAGCTTATTCCTACGAGCAGTACTTC.

This clonotype was seen only once. Sequence at one end of the junction differs from germline and may be a read error. The gene calls are TRBV14 and TRBJ1-4, with no clear D. CDR1 and CDR2 from the germline V gene are SGHDN and FVKESK. The CDR3 spans 12 residues. CDR3: CASSPQSEKLLF. The DNA of the CDR3 is TGTGCCAGCAGCCCCCAGAGTGAAAAACTGCTTTTT.

At least ten counts were recorded for this clonotype. This sequence joins TRBV27 and TRBJ2-3; D uncertain. The CDR3 contains 14 residues. Looked up from germline, CDR1 is MNHEY and CDR2 is SMNVEV (reference sequence). V was cut by 0 bases and J by 3 bases, with 7 bases left in between. CDR3 sequence reads: CASSLSPVTDTQYF. The CDR3 DNA follows: TGTGCCAGCAGTTTATCGCCAGTGACAGATACGCAGTATTTT.

This clonotype was detected many times. The CDR3 sequence: CASSSGPGNQPQHF. The CDR3, as DNA: TGTGCCAGCAGCTCGGGGCCGGGCAATCAGCCCCAGCATTTT. The chain uses TRBV5-4 and TRBJ1-5; tentative D call: TRBD1 (5 bases). The CDR3 loop spans 14 amino acids. V dropped 3 bases and J dropped 2 bases, with 9 bases sitting between them. CDR1 is SGHNT, CDR2 YYREEE, per germline (reference sequence).

This clonotype has at least ten counts. The rearrangement uses TRBV19 and TRBJ1-5, with D possibly matching TRBD1 (5 bases). CDR1 and CDR2 from the germline V gene are LNHDA and SQIVND (reference sequence). CDR3 length: 13 amino acids. V was cut by 8 bases and J by 2 bases, with 10 bases left in between. CDR3 DNA: TGTGCCAGTGCAGGGTTCGGCAATCAGCCCCAGCATTTT. Translated, it gives CASAGFGNQPQHF. Supplemented by reference TRBV19 and TRBJ1-5, the full variable domain reads DGGITQSPKYLFRKEGQNVTLSCEQNLNHDAMYWYRQDPGQGLRLIYYSQIVNDFQKGDIAEGYSVSREKKESFPLTVTSAQKNPTAFYLCASAGFGNQPQHFGDGTRLSIL.

On this clonotype itself: At one end the junction does not follow the germline gene, possibly because of a read error. V is TRBV7-9 and J is TRBJ1-4; D is unclear. The CDR3 has 18 residues. Germline V gene sequence: CDR1 SEHNR, CDR2 FQNEAQ (reference sequence). CDR3 amino acids: CAGSLPPGRGPTNEKLFF. The DNA for the CDR3 is TGTGCCGGCAGCTTACCGCCCGGACGGGGTCCAACTAATGAAAAACTGTTTTTT. Full variable domain (missing parts from reference TRBV7-9 and TRBJ1-4): DTGVSQNPRHKITKRGQNVTFRCDPISEHNRLYWYRQTLGQGPEFLTYFQNEAQLEKSRLLSDRFSAERPKGSFSTLEIQRTEQGDSAMYLCAGSLPPGRGPTNEKLFFGSGTQLSVL.

There are many counts of this clonotype. This CDR3 is CASSLGGSNTEAFF. CDR3 DNA: TGTGCCAGCAGCTTAGGAGGAAGCAACACTGAAGCTTTCTTT. This chain links TRBV5-5 with TRBJ1-1; D gene ambiguous. The CDR3 has 14 residues. Germline CDR1 is SGHKS and CDR2 is YYEKEE (reference sequence). Trimming took 2 bases from V and 2 from J, leaving 10 bases between them.

This clonotype has ten or more counts. The chain combines TRBV14 with TRBJ2-1; either TRBD1 or TRBD2 may fit D (5 bases each). Trimming left V 0 bases short and J 12 bases short, with 12 bases between. This CDR3 spans 13 amino acids. Germline V CDR1 and CDR2: SGHDN, FVKESK. CDR3 in amino acids: CASSQEPGHGQFF. In DNA form, the CDR3 reads TGTGCCAGCAGCCAAGAACCGGGGCACGGGCAGTTCTTC. Full variable domain (remainder filled in from reference TRBV14 and TRBJ2-1): EAGVTQFPSHSVIEKGQTVTLRCDPISGHDNLYWYRRVMGKEIKFLLHFVKESKQDESGMPNNRFLAERTGGTYSTLKVQPAELEDSGVYFCASSQEPGHGQFFGPGTRLTVL.

Remarks on this clonotype: The conserved final phenylalanine or tryptophan is absent from the CDR3, which likely points to a read error. The chain joins TRBV11-1 to TRBJ2-3, with 8 bases matching TRBD1. CDR3 size: 17 residues. Germline values: CDR1 SGHAT, CDR2 FQDESV (reference sequence). V trimming: 3 bases; J trimming: 5 bases; junction bases outside the gene matches: 13. Written as DNA, the CDR3 is TGTGCCAGCAGCTTTCTTGTCGAGACAGGGGTGGGAGATACGCAGTATTCT. Translating it yields CASSFLVETGVGDTQYS.

This clonotype was detected ten times or more. V usage is TRBV10-1 and J usage is TRBJ2-3; 7 bases line up with TRBD2. The CDR3 sequence is 15 residues long. Germline CDR1 and CDR2: WNHNN and SYGVQD (reference sequence). The junction had 9 bases not matched to a gene; V was cut back by 6 bases and J by 3 bases. This chain's CDR3 is CASSEEASGTDTQYF. DNA for the CDR3: TGCGCCAGCAGCGAGGAGGCTAGCGGTACAGATACGCAGTATTTT.

Comments on this clonotype: A much larger clonotype is one base distant, so this may be a read error. The chain carries TRBV7-9 and TRBJ2-5; possibly TRBD2 for D (5 bases). V was cut by 5 bases and J by 7 bases, with 14 bases left in between. Germline V gene data show CDR1 as SEHNR and CDR2 as FQNEAQ (reference sequence). The CDR3 has 13 residues. CDR3 protein: CASSHGSRGTQYF. CDR3 DNA: TGTGCCAGCAGCCACGGCAGTCGGGGGACCCAGTACTTC.

In regard to this clonotype: A read error may be the cause here, since a much bigger clone is one base away. The rearrangement links TRBV24-1 to TRBJ2-1; D is tentatively TRBD1 or TRBD2 (5 bases each). Deletions cut 2 bases from V and 6 bases from J, with 16 bases between. Germline V gene lookup returns CDR1 KGHDR and CDR2 SFDVKD. This CDR3 contains 16 residues. The CDR3 sequence: CATSDSGPALFNEQFF. In DNA form, the CDR3 reads TGTGCCACCAGTGATTCGGGACCAGCGCTATTCAATGAGCAGTTCTTC.

On this clonotype: A read error may explain this, as a much larger clone is one base away. The chain recombines TRBV12-3 or TRBV12-4 with TRBJ2-3; TRBD2 aligns across 8 bases. This CDR3 is 14 amino acids long. Trimming at V came to 5 bases and at J to 4 bases, leaving 5 bases not matched to a gene. The CDR3 bases are TGTGCCAGCAGTGGACGGGGGGGCCCAGATACGCAGTATTTT. Its protein is CASSGRGGPDTQYF.

This clonotype was recorded many times. The chain links TRBV20-1 to TRBJ1-1, with 11 positions matching TRBD1. The germline gives CDR1 DFQATT, CDR2 SNEGSKA (reference sequence). V trimming: 5 bases; J trimming: 4 bases; junction bases outside the gene matches: 3. The CDR3 runs to 13 residues. CDR3 sequence reads: CSAWDRGFTEAFF. The CDR3 coding sequence is TGCAGTGCTTGGGACAGGGGGTTCACTGAAGCTTTCTTT.

V usage is TRBV4-3 and J usage is TRBJ2-7; 7 bases are a match to TRBD1. Germline CDR1 reads LGHNA; CDR2 reads YSLEER. V was pared by 0 bases and J by 2 bases, with 4 bases of the junction left unmatched. The CDR3 covers 15 residues. CDR3 amino acids: CASSQDNQGAYEQYF. CDR3 bases: TGCGCCAGCAGCCAAGATAATCAGGGGGCCTACGAGCAGTACTTC.

The chain recombines TRBV5-3 with TRBJ2-5, with D possibly matching TRBD2 (6 bases). TRBV5-3 is an open reading frame whose function is uncertain. This CDR3 spans 15 amino acids. V was shortened by 8 bases and J by 2 bases, with 19 bases between the two germline ends. In DNA, the CDR3 is TGTGCCAGCAGCCAAGCTTCGGGGGTTCAAGAGACCCAGTACTTC. It codes for CASSQASGVQETQYF.

Note on this clonotype: A much larger clonotype is one base distant, so this may be a read error. In DNA form, the CDR3 reads TGCGCCAGCAGCCAGACGTGGGAGGTGAACACTGAAGCTTTCTTT. Amino acid sequence: CASSQTWEVNTEAFF. The chain combines TRBV4-1 with TRBJ1-1; D not resolved. V was shortened by 3 bases and J by 0 bases, with 11 bases between the two germline ends. Germline lookup yields CDR1 MGHRA and CDR2 YSYEKL. This CDR3 contains 15 residues.

This clonotype was seen repeatedly, ten times or more. This sequence joins TRBV9 and TRBJ2-2; D perhaps matches TRBD2 (6 bases). V gave up 1 base and J gave up 5 bases, with 18 bases separating them. From germline, CDR1 is SGDLS and CDR2 YYNGEE. The CDR3 spans 17 residues. CDR3 nucleotides: TGTGCCAGCAGCGTAAGAGTTGGGGCTAGCGTGACCGGGGAGCTGTTTTTT. Its translation: CASSVRVGASVTGELFF.

The chain recombines TRBV4-3 with TRBJ2-7; the D gene is possibly TRBD1 (5 bases). Germline CDR1 and CDR2: LGHNA and YSLEER. The length of the CDR3 is 16 residues. The V gene lost 0 bases and the J gene lost 1 base, with 13 bases spanning the gap. The CDR3 DNA sequence: TGCGCCAGCAGCCAAGATGCGGCAGGGTGGTCCTACGAGCAGTACTTC. Translation gives CASSQDAAGWSYEQYF.

This clonotype was seen more than once but under ten times. The chain is built from TRBV7-9 and TRBJ2-1; no reliable D call. The CDR3 runs to 12 residues. The germline V gene encodes CDR1 SEHNR and CDR2 FQNEAQ (reference sequence). The V and J ends lost 5 bases and 12 bases respectively, with 14 bases between them. The CDR3 region is CASSTDAKGQFF. The CDR3 bases are TGTGCCAGCAGCACGGACGCAAAGGGGCAGTTCTTC.

This clonotype was counted many times. The V call is TRBV4-1, the J call TRBJ2-2; possible D gene TRBD1, 5 bases. Trimming stripped 4 bases from V and 4 bases from J, with 10 bases between. The CDR3 covers 14 residues. Germline V gene sequence: CDR1 MGHRA, CDR2 YSYEKL. CDR3 in amino acids: CASSPGFGTGELFF. The CDR3 DNA follows: TGCGCCAGCAGCCCAGGGTTCGGCACCGGGGAGCTGTTTTTT.

With respect to this clonotype: A read error may explain this, as a much larger clone is one base away. V and J are TRBV11-2 and TRBJ2-6; no definite D call. CDR3 size: 18 residues. Trimming shortened V by 1 base and J by 0 bases, and 13 bases separated the two germline ends. In germline, CDR1 is SGHAT, CDR2 FQNNGV. CDR3 DNA sequence: TGTGCCAGCAGCTTAGGTCCGCTGCCGGACTCTGGGGCCAACGTCCTGACTTTC. It translates to CASSLGPLPDSGANVLTF.

This clonotype was seen at least ten times. The CDR3, as DNA: TGCGCCAGCAGCCAAGACCACAGGGTAACAAACTATGGCTACACCTTC. Translated: CASSQDHRVTNYGYTF. The rearrangement uses TRBV4-1 and TRBJ1-2; D perhaps matches TRBD1 (6 bases). The CDR3 is made up of 16 amino acids. V was clipped by 0 bases and J by 2 bases, with 13 bases between them. Germline loops: CDR1 MGHRA, CDR2 YSYEKL.

This clonotype has a count of ten or more. This chain joins TRBV6-6 and TRBJ2-2, with no clear D. The CDR3 covers 12 residues. Germline lookup yields CDR1 MNHNY and CDR2 SVGAGI (reference sequence). V lost 5 bases and J 6 bases, leaving 7 bases between the germline ends. CDR3 coding DNA: TGTGCCAGCAGTAATGATCCCGGGGAGCTGTTTTTT. Translating gives CASSNDPGELFF.

This clonotype was seen a few times. The rearrangement links TRBV5-6 to TRBJ1-2; the D is unclear. CDR1 and CDR2 from the germline V gene are SGHDT and YYEEEE. The CDR3 runs to 14 residues. V was pared by 2 bases and J by 1 base, with 9 bases between. CDR3 DNA sequence: TGTGCCAGCAGCTTCCCAGGCATTAACTATGGCTACACCTTC. This translates into CASSFPGINYGYTF.

With regard to this clonotype: An end of the junction does not agree with germline; a read error may underlie this. The V gene is TRBV20-1, the J gene TRBJ2-1; D remains ambiguous. The CDR3 is made up of 13 amino acids. Germline CDR1 DFQATT, CDR2 SNEGSKA (reference sequence). The CDR3 nucleotides are TGCAGTGCGGTCTATCGGCCCTACGATGAGCAGTTCTTC. Translation: CSAVYRPYDEQFF.

This clonotype was found many times. The genes are TRBV28 and TRBJ2-7; D is unclear. Trimming took off 4 bases at V and 4 bases at J, with 14 bases between the two ends. This CDR3 contains 14 residues. CDR1 and CDR2 from the germline V gene are MDHEN and SYDVKM. The CDR3 DNA is TGTGCCAGCAGTTGGCAGCGATTTTCATACGAGCAGTACTTC. Encoded protein: CASSWQRFSYEQYF.